A single sample gave rise to the 13 T cell receptor beta chains below, sequenced in a study of blood T cells in healthy people across ages. It was with a sample-barcoded 5' primer and a J-beta primer mix that a second PCR of about 7 to 12 cycles was run. TCRdb independently ran MiXCR on the 5' RACE reads; one entry per CDR3 protein. This sample has 900,000 to 950,000 distinct CDR3 sequences, with almost 30% found just once. These data were also reused for a study on T cells of mothers and their children.

The sequencing sample was made of blood. Source of these receptors: a woman aged 40 to 49 in good health.

This clonotype came up many times. The chain has TRBV12-3 or TRBV12-4 and TRBJ2-7; D remains ambiguous. The CDR3 length is 15 residues. V lost 3 bases, J lost 4 bases, and 16 bases lay in between. The chain's CDR3 is CASSFRQNGPYEQYF. The CDR3 DNA sequence: TGTGCCAGCAGTTTTAGGCAGAACGGTCCATACGAGCAGTACTTC.

This chain links TRBV6-1 with TRBJ1-2, with 8 bases matching TRBD1. The CDR3 has 15 residues. Germline trimming cut 6 bases from V and 4 bases from J; bases unmatched to any gene: 10. CDR1 and CDR2 (germline): MNHNS, SASEGT. The CDR3, as DNA: TGTGCCAGCAGAATATCGGGACAGGCTGTCTATGGCTACACCTTC. Protein sequence: CASRISGQAVYGYTF.

V gene TRBV4-2 combines with J gene TRBJ2-2, with 12 bases that match TRBD2. The CDR3 is 18 residues long. Germline-derived CDR1 and CDR2 are LGHNA and YNFKEQ. J was trimmed by 2 bases and V by 4 bases; bases with no gene match: 8. CDR3 protein: CASSRELAGGGNTGELFF. The CDR3 DNA reads TGTGCCAGCAGCCGCGAACTAGCGGGGGGCGGAAACACCGGGGAGCTGTTTTTT.

The chain has TRBV18 and TRBJ1-3; 8 nucleotides agree with TRBD1. The J segment lost 1 base and the V segment lost 6 bases, leaving 8 bases of the junction unmatched. Germline V gene lookup returns CDR1 KGHSH and CDR2 LQKENI. This CDR3 has 16 amino acids. CDR3 region: CASSPGQGASGNTIYF. DNA for the CDR3: TGTGCCAGCTCTCCCGGACAGGGCGCATCTGGAAACACCATATATTTT.

CDR3 nucleotides: TGTGCCAGCAGCTCAGGACCAACCCCACCCCTCCACTTT. As protein: CASSSGPTPPLHF. V is TRBV7-9 and J is TRBJ1-6; D uncertain. This CDR3 contains 13 residues. V lost 4 bases and J 11 bases, leaving 12 bases between the germline ends. Per the germline V gene, CDR1 is SEHNR and CDR2 is FQNEAQ (reference sequence). The variable domain in full, completed from reference TRBV7-9 and TRBJ1-6, reads DTGVSQNPRHKITKRGQNVTFRCDPISEHNRLYWYRQTLGQGPEFLTYFQNEAQLEKSRLLSDRFSAERPKGSFSTLEIQRTEQGDSAMYLCASSSGPTPPLHFGNGTRLTVT.

The sample holds many counts of this clonotype. A junction boundary mismatches the germline segment, possibly from a read error. V gene TRBV29-1 combines with J gene TRBJ2-7; D not certain. There are 11 residues in the CDR3. Germline values: CDR1 SQVTM, CDR2 ANQGSEA. CDR3 DNA: TGCAGCGTTCAGCCTCGAAACGACCAGTACTTC. This gives the protein CSVQPRNDQYF.

Ten or more counts support this clonotype. The chain joins TRBV20-1 to TRBJ2-1, with D hard to call. CDR3 length: 14 residues. The V gene's germline CDR1 is DFQATT and CDR2 SNEGSKA (reference sequence). Trimming left V 3 bases short and J 4 bases short, with 13 bases between. CDR3 nucleotides: TGCAGTGCTAGTAGTCCGCTGGGATACAATGAGCAGTTCTTC. This encodes CSASSPLGYNEQFF.

The genes are TRBV5-1 and TRBJ2-1; D is ambiguous. The CDR3 totals 15 residues. Trimming took off 0 bases at V and 5 bases at J, with 12 bases between the two ends. In germline, CDR1 is SGHRS, CDR2 YFSETQ. DNA for the CDR3: TGCGCCAGCAGCTTGGTGGCAGTCTCTGACAATGAGCAGTTCTTC. Translating gives CASSLVAVSDNEQFF.

As concerns this clonotype: At one end, the junction sequence differs from germline, possibly due to a read error. This rearrangement joins TRBV20-1 to TRBJ2-6, with D perhaps given as TRBD1 or TRBD2 (5 bases each). The CDR3 runs 14 residues. Germline loops: CDR1 DFQATT, CDR2 SNEGSKA (reference sequence). CDR3 sequence (DNA): TGCAGTGCTAGGAGGGATTCTGGGGCCAACGTCCGGACTTTC. This translates into CSARRDSGANVRTF.

This clonotype was detected ten times or more. This rearrangement joins TRBV20-1 to TRBJ2-5; 10 bases agree with TRBD1. The germline V gene encodes CDR1 DFQATT and CDR2 SNEGSKA (reference sequence). The V segment lost 5 bases and the J segment 2 bases; nucleotides outside the gene matches: 8. The CDR3 consists of 15 residues. CDR3 in DNA: TGCAGTGCTCTTTCACCGGGACAGGGGCAAGAGACCCAGTACTTC. Translation: CSALSPGQGQETQYF.

This clonotype was picked up many times. The chain combines TRBV29-1 with TRBJ2-4, with a possible D match to TRBD2 (5 bases). The V and J ends lost 1 base and 9 bases respectively, with 13 bases between them. The CDR3 length is 13 residues. Germline CDR1 is SQVTM and CDR2 is ANQGSEA. This chain's CDR3 is CSVEGDGVGIQYF. The CDR3 region has the DNA TGCAGCGTTGAAGGAGACGGGGTGGGCATTCAGTACTTC. Based on the CDR3 plus reference TRBV29-1 and TRBJ2-4, the full variable domain is SAVISQKPSRDICQRGTSLTIQCQVDSQVTMMFWYRQQPGQSLTLIATANQGSEATYESGFVIDKFPISRPNLTFSTLTVSNMSPEDSSIYLCSVEGDGVGIQYFGAGTRLSVL.

V usage is TRBV5-1 and J usage is TRBJ1-4; 8 nucleotides align to TRBD1. Trimming took 3 bases from V and 3 from J; bases not matched to a gene: 4. Germline V CDR1 and CDR2: SGHRS, YFSETQ. The CDR3 is made up of 15 amino acids. CDR3 protein: CASSSRGLPNEKLFF. CDR3 nucleotides: TGCGCCAGCAGCTCCAGGGGGCTCCCTAATGAAAAACTGTTTTTT. Using reference TRBV5-1 and TRBJ1-4 for the parts outside the CDR3, the full variable domain is KAGVTQTPRYLIKTRGQQVTLSCSPISGHRSVSWYQQTPGQGLQFLFEYFSETQRNKGNFPGRFSGRQFSNSRSEMNVSTLELGDSALYLCASSSRGLPNEKLFFGSGTQLSVL.

This clonotype was observed once. This chain uses TRBV18 with TRBJ1-1, with TRBD1 identical over 7 bases. CDR3 size: 14 residues. Germline CDR1 is KGHSH and CDR2 is LQKENI. J was trimmed by 1 base and V by 6 bases; bases with no gene match: 5. The CDR3 DNA is TGTGCCAGCTCCCGACAGGGTCGGAACACTGAAGCTTTCTTT. This codes for CASSRQGRNTEAFF. Filled out from reference TRBV18 and TRBJ1-1, the complete variable domain reads NAGVMQNPRHLVRRRGQEARLRCSPMKGHSHVYWYRQLPEEGLKFMVYLQKENIIDESGMPKERFSAEFPKEGPSILRIQQVVRGDSAAYFCASSRQGRNTEAFFGQGTRLTVV.